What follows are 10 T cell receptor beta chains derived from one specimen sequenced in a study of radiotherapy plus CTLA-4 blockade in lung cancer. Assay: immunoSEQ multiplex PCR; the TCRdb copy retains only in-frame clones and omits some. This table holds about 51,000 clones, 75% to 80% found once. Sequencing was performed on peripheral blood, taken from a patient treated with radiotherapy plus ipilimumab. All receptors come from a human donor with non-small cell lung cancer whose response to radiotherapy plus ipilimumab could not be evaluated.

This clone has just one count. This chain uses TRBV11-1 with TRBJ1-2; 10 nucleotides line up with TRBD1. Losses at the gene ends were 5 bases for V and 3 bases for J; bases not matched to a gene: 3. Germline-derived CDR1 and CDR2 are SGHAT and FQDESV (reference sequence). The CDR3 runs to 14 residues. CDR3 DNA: TGTGCCAGCAGCATCGGGACAGGGGACTATGGCTACACCTTC. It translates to CASSIGTGDYGYTF.

CDR3 amino acids: CASSLGSSTTEAFF. Written as DNA, the CDR3 is TGTGCCAGCAGTTTAGGGAGCTCGACCACTGAAGCTTTCTTT. The rearrangement links TRBV28 to TRBJ1-1, with D hard to call. V was pared by 2 bases and J by 4 bases, with 11 bases between. The germline CDR1 and CDR2 sequences are MDHEN and SYDVKM. CDR3 length equals 14 residues.

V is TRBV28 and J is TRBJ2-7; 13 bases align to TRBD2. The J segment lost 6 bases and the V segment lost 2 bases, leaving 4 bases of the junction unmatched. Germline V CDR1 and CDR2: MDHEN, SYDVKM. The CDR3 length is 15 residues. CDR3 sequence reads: CASSLLGTSGAEQYF. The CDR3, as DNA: TGTGCCAGCAGTTTACTCGGGACTAGCGGGGCCGAGCAGTACTTC.

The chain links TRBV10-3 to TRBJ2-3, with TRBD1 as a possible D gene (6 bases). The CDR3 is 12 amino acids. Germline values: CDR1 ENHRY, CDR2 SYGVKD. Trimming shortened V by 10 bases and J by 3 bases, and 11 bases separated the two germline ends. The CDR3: CATRDTTDTQYF. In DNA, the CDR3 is TGTGCCACCCGGGACACGACAGATACGCAGTATTTT.

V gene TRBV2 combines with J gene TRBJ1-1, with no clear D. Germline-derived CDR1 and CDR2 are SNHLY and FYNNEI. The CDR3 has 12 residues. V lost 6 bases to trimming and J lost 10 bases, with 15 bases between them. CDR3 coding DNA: TGTGCCAGCAGGACCTTCCGGGGTCGAGCTTTCTTT. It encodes CASRTFRGRAFF.

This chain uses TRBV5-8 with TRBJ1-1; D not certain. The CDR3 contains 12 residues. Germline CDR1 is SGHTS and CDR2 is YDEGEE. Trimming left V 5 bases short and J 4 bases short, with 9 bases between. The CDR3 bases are TGTGCCAGCAGTTGGGAGCGCACTGAAGCTTTCTTT. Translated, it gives CASSWERTEAFF.

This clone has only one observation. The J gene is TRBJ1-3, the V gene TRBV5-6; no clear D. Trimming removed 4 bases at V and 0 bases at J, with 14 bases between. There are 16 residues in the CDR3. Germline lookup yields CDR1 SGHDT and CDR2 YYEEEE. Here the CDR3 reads CASSRAREVSGNTIYF. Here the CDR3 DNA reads TGTGCCAGCAGCCGGGCGCGGGAAGTCTCTGGAAACACCATATATTTT. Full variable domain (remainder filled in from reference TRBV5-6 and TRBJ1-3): DAGVTQSPTHLIKTRGQQVTLRCSPKSGHDTVSWYQQALGQGPQFIFQYYEEEERQRGNFPDRFSGHQFPNYSSELNVNALLLGDSALYLCASSRAREVSGNTIYFGEGSWLTVV.

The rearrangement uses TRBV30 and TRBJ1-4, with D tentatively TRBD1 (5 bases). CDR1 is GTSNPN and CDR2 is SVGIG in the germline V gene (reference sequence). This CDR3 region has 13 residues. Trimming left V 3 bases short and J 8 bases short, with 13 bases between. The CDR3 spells CAWSRRVDEKLFF. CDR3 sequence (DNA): TGTGCCTGGAGCCGCAGGGTAGACGAAAAACTGTTTTTT.

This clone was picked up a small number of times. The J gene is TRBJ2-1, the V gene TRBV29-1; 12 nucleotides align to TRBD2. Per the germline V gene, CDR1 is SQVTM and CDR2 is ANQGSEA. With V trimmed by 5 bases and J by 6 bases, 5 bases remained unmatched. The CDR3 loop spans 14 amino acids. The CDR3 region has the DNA TGCAGCGTTTCGGGACTAGCGGGTTTCAATGAGCAGTTCTTC. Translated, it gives CSVSGLAGFNEQFF.

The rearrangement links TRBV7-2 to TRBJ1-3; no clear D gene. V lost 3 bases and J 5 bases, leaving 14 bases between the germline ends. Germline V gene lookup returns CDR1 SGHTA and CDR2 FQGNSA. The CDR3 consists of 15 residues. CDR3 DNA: TGTGCCAGCAGCTTGTCGCGGAACGGTCGAAACACCATATATTTT. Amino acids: CASSLSRNGRNTIYF. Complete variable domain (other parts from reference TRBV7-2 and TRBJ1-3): GAGVSQSPSNKVTEKGKDVELRCDPISGHTALYWYRQSLGQGLEFLIYFQGNSAPDKSGLPSDRFSAERTGGSVSTLTIQRTQQEDSAVYLCASSLSRNGRNTIYFGEGSWLTVV.